These 13 T cell receptor beta chains came from one sample sequenced in a study of CD8 T cells in ankylosing spondylitis. TCRdb reprocessed the 5' RACE reads via MiXCR and lists one record per CDR3 protein. The top ten hold roughly 11% of the sample, which has 150,000 to 200,000 distinct CDR3 sequences, 10% to 15% seen once. Sequenced input: blood, either unsorted or a sorted T cell fraction (not recorded which). The receptor source for this set is a female donor with ankylosing spondylitis or in good health (not recorded which).

This clonotype was recorded many times. This CDR3 is CASSWLAGNYEQYF. In DNA form, the CDR3 reads TGTGCCAGCAGTTGGCTAGCGGGAAATTACGAGCAGTACTTC. The chain couples TRBV27 to TRBJ2-7; TRBD2 matches 9 bases. The CDR3 loop spans 14 amino acids. CDR1 MNHEY and CDR2 SMNVEV come from the germline V gene (reference sequence). V lost 4 bases to trimming and J lost 4 bases; unmatched junction nucleotides: 5.

The J gene is TRBJ1-1, the V gene TRBV30; D not certain. V was clipped by 3 bases and J by 1 base, with 15 bases between them. This CDR3 contains 15 residues. CDR1 is GTSNPN, CDR2 SVGIG, per germline (reference sequence). The CDR3: CAWSRPLQRNTEAFF. The CDR3 nucleotides read TGTGCCTGGAGCCGACCATTACAACGGAACACTGAAGCTTTCTTT.

This clonotype was picked up many times. The chain combines TRBV9 with TRBJ1-1, with a possible D match to TRBD1 (5 bases). V lost 0 bases and J lost 1, with 7 bases in between. Germline-derived CDR1 and CDR2 are SGDLS and YYNGEE. This CDR3 has 14 amino acids. This chain's CDR3 is CASSVAQANTEAFF. The CDR3 DNA is TGTGCCAGCAGCGTAGCACAGGCGAACACTGAAGCTTTCTTT.

This clonotype has at least ten counts. This chain links TRBV6-1 with TRBJ2-7; weak D call: TRBD2 (5 bases). Trimming cost V 7 bases and J 3 bases, with 16 bases left between them. The CDR3 has 14 residues. CDR1 and CDR2 (germline): MNHNS, SASEGT. The CDR3 DNA sequence: TGTGCCAGCAACCGGGGAGCGCTTATCTACGAGCAGTACTTC. Translating gives CASNRGALIYEQYF.

The sample holds many counts of this clonotype. The chain is built from TRBV6-1 and TRBJ2-7, with 11 bases identical to TRBD1. Germline V gives CDR1 MNHNS, CDR2 SASEGT. The CDR3 has 14 residues. J gave up 5 bases and V 6 bases, and 6 bases lay outside the gene matches. This CDR3 reads CASSAGTGGNEQYF. The CDR3 bases are TGTGCCAGCAGCGCCGGGACAGGGGGTAACGAGCAGTACTTC.

The chain links TRBV5-1 to TRBJ2-7, with TRBD1 identical over 7 bases. CDR1 and CDR2 from the germline V gene are SGHRS and YFSETQ. This CDR3 is 15 amino acids long. J gave up 2 bases and V 2 bases, and 7 bases lay outside the gene matches. The CDR3 loop is CASSFNRDRAYEQYF. The CDR3, as DNA: TGCGCCAGCAGCTTCAATCGGGACAGAGCCTACGAGCAGTACTTC.

There are a few counts of this clonotype. The V and J genes are TRBV29-1 and TRBJ1-1, with TRBD1 as a possible D gene (6 bases). Germline V gene lookup returns CDR1 SQVTM and CDR2 ANQGSEA. The CDR3 length is 12 residues. Deletions cut 5 bases from V and 1 base from J, with 8 bases between. This chain's CDR3 is CSVTQGNTEAFF. CDR3 in DNA: TGCAGCGTTACACAGGGGAACACTGAAGCTTTCTTT.

This clonotype was seen repeatedly, ten times or more. This chain uses TRBV7-2 with TRBJ2-3; D call uncertain. The CDR3 totals 11 residues. Germline lookup yields CDR1 SGHTA and CDR2 FQGNSA. The V end lost 3 bases, the J end lost 9 bases, and 7 bases lay between the germline ends. CDR3 DNA: TGTGCCAGCAGCTTTTTAGTAACGCAGTATTTT. Its protein is CASSFLVTQYF.

This clonotype appeared many times. V usage is TRBV15 and J usage is TRBJ2-1; no clear D gene. Germline V CDR1 and CDR2: LNHNV, YYDKDF (reference sequence). The CDR3 is made up of 13 amino acids. Trimming removed 1 base at V and 3 bases at J, with 4 bases between. DNA for the CDR3: TGTGCCACCAGCAGAGGGAACTACAATGAGCAGTTCTTC. It yields the protein CATSRGNYNEQFF.

Worth noting for this clonotype: A junction boundary mismatches the germline segment, possibly from a read error. This chain links TRBV7-9 with TRBJ2-5; D is perhaps TRBD1 (5 bases). This CDR3 spans 13 amino acids. CDR1 and CDR2 (germline): SEHNR, FQNEAQ (reference sequence). The CDR3 DNA reads TGTGCCAGCAGCTTAAGGGGATTAGAGACCCTGTACTTC. Translation gives CASSLRGLETLYF.

This clonotype has ten or more counts. This chain uses TRBV6-2 or TRBV6-3 with TRBJ2-3, with 9 bases aligning to TRBD2. Germline lookup yields CDR1 MNHEY and CDR2 SVGEGT. Trimming at V came to 8 bases and at J to 2 bases, leaving 5 bases not matched to a gene. The CDR3 loop spans 14 amino acids. CDR3 sequence reads: CASFRGLATDTQYF. For the CDR3, the DNA is TGTGCCAGCTTCCGGGGACTAGCCACAGATACGCAGTATTTT.

This clonotype was seen ten or more times. The rearrangement uses TRBV7-2 and TRBJ2-3; 7 nucleotides agree with TRBD1. CDR1 SGHTA and CDR2 FQGNSA come from the germline V gene. Losses at the gene ends were 5 bases for V and 5 bases for J; bases not matched to a gene: 4. The CDR3 runs to 13 residues. The CDR3 sequence: CASSPRQGDTQYF. Written as DNA, the CDR3 is TGTGCCAGCAGCCCAAGACAGGGAGATACGCAGTATTTT.

In its sample, this clonotype was seen a few times. The chain employs TRBV27 and TRBJ2-3; 8 bases line up with TRBD2. The germline V gene encodes CDR1 MNHEY and CDR2 SMNVEV (reference sequence). After removal of 5 bases from V and 3 bases from J, the junction contained 7 bases not matched to a gene. CDR3 length: 15 amino acids. The CDR3 nucleotides read TGTGCCAGCAGTGTCCTTAGCGGGGCGACAGATACGCAGTATTTT. It is translated as CASSVLSGATDTQYF.